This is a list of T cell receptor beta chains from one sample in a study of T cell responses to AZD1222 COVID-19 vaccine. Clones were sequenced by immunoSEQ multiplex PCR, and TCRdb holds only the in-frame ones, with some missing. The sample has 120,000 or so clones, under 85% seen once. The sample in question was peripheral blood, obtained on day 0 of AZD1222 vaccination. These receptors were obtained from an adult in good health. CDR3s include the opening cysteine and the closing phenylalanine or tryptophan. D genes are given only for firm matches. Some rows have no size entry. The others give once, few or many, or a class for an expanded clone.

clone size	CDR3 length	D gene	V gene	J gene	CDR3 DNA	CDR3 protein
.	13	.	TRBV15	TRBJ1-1	TGTGCCACCAGCATCCTTACGAACACTGAAGCTTTCTTT	CATSILTNTEAFF
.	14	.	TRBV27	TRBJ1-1	TGTGCCAGCAGCCCGGGGCAGGGGTACACTGAAGCTTTCTTT	CASSPGQGYTEAFF
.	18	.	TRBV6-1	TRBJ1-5	TGTGCCAGCAGTGAAGCGAGGAGCAGGCAATATAGCAATCAGCCCCAGCATTTT	CASSEARSRQYSNQPQHF
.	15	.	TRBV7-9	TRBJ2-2	TGTGCCAGCAGCTCACGACAGGTTAACACCGGGGAGCTGTTTTTT	CASSSRQVNTGELFF
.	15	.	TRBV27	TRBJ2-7	TGTGCCAGCAGCACGACGTTAGTGGACGGCTACGAGCAGTACTTC	CASSTTLVDGYEQYF
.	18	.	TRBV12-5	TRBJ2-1	TGTGCTAGTGGTTTGGTCCCTACCCCGGGATATCCCTACAATGAGCAGTTCTTC	CASGLVPTPGYPYNEQFF
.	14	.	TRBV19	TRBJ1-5	TGTGCCAGTAGGATGGGGTATAGCAATCAGCCCCAGCATTTT	CASRMGYSNQPQHF
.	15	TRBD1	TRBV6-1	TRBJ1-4	TGTGCCAGCAGTGAATCGACAGGGGTTATGGAAAAACTGTTTTTT	CASSESTGVMEKLFF
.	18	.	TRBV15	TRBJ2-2	TGTGCCACCAGCAGACCAACTGCGGACTTGCCGGGCACCGGGGAGCTGTTTTTT	CATSRPTADLPGTGELFF
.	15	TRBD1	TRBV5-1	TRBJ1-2	TGCGCCAGCAGCTTCGCGGGACAGGGGGCGTGGGGCTACACCTTC	CASSFAGQGAWGYTF
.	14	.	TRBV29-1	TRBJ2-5	TGCAGCGTCCTCCGGGACACCCGTGGGGAGACCCAGTACTTC	CSVLRDTRGETQYF
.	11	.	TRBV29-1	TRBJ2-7	TGCAGCGTTGTTGGAGGGTTCGAGCAGTACTTC	CSVVGGFEQYF
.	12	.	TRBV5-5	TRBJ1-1	TGTGCCAGCAGCTTGGTTGGCACTGAAGCTTTCTTT	CASSLVGTEAFF
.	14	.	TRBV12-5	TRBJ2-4	TGTGCTAGTGGAACAAGACAGGCCAAAAACATTCAGTACTTC	CASGTRQAKNIQYF
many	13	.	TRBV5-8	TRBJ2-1	TGTGCCAGCAGCTTTTTAGGGTACAATGAGCAGTTCTTC	CASSFLGYNEQFF
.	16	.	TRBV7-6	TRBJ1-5	TGTGCCAGCAGCTTAGCGCCCAGCCCAAATAATCAGCCCCAGCATTTT	CASSLAPSPNNQPQHF
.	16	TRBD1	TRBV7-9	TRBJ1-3	TGTGCCAGCAGCCAGGGGACAGGCGGCTCTGGAAACACCATATATTTT	CASSQGTGGSGNTIYF
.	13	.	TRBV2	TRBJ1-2	TGTGCCAGCAGTGGACAGGATAACTATGGCTACACCTTC	CASSGQDNYGYTF
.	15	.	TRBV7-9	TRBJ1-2	TGTGCCAGCAGCACCGTCCAGGGGTACGGCTATGGCTACACCTTC	CASSTVQGYGYGYTF
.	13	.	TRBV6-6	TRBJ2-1	TGTGCCAGCAGTTACGGAACCTACAATGAGCAGTTCTTC	CASSYGTYNEQFF
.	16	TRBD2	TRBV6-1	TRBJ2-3	TGTGCCAGCAGTGAAGCGATCAGCGGGGGCGCAGATACGCAGTATTTT	CASSEAISGGADTQYF
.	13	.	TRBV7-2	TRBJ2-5	TGTGCCAGCAGGTCAGGGGTCGGAGAGACCCAGTACTTC	CASRSGVGETQYF
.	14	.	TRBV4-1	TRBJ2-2	TGCGCCAGCAGCCTCGGACAGTTCACCGGGGAGCTGTTTTTT	CASSLGQFTGELFF
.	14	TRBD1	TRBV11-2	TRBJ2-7	TGTGCCAGCAGCCGGGACAGGGCCTCCTACGAGCAGTACTTC	CASSRDRASYEQYF
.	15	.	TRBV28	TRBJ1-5	TGTGCCAGCAGTAAGGGGGGTTTTGGCAATCAGCCCCAGCATTTT	CASSKGGFGNQPQHF
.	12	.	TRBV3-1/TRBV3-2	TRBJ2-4	TGTGCCAGCAGCCAAGGAGCAGAGAGGGTTTACTTC	CASSQGAERVYF
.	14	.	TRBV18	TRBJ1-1	TGTGCCAGCTCACCACCGGGTCTGAACACTGAAGCTTTCTTT	CASSPPGLNTEAFF
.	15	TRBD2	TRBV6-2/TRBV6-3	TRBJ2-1	TGTGCCAGCAGTTACCCCGAGCGGGGGGACAATGAGCAGTTCTTC	CASSYPERGDNEQFF
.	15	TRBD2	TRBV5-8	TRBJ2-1	TGTGCCAGCAGCTTGACTAGCGGGGGTGGCAATGAGCAGTTCTTC	CASSLTSGGGNEQFF
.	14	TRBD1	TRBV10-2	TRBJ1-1	TGCGCCAGCAGTGAGTGGACAGGGAACACTGAAGCTTTCTTT	CASSEWTGNTEAFF
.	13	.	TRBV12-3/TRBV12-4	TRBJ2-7	TGTGCCAGCAGTACAGGGCCGGACTACGAGCAGTACTTC	CASSTGPDYEQYF
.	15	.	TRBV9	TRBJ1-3	TGTGCCAGCAGCGTAGGGTCGGTCCCTGGAAACACCATATATTTT	CASSVGSVPGNTIYF
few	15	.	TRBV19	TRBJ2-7	TGTGCCAGTAGTATACCCGGGGTCCCCCCCTACGAGCAGTACTTC	CASSIPGVPPYEQYF
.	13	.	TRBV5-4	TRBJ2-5	TGTGCCAGCAGCTCGCCTACACGGGAGACCCAGTACTTC	CASSSPTRETQYF
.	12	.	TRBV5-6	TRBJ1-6	TGTGCCAGCAGCTTGGGGGACTCACCCCTCCACTTT	CASSLGDSPLHF
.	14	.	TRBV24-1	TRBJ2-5	TGTGCCACCAGTGACCCGGCCCAAGTAGAGACCCAGTACTTC	CATSDPAQVETQYF
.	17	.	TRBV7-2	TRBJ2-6	TGTGCCAGCAGCTCCCCCGGACGGAGCTCTGGGGCCAACGTCCTGACTTTC	CASSSPGRSSGANVLTF
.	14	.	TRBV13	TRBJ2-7	TGTGCCAGCAGCTTATATGGGACCTCCTACGAGCAGTACTTC	CASSLYGTSYEQYF
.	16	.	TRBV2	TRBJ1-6	TGTGCCAGCAGACGCACTACAGGGCGCGGGAATTCACCCCTCCACTTT	CASRRTTGRGNSPLHF
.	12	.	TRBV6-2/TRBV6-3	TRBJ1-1	TGTGCCAGCAGTTTCGGCAGCCTTGAAGCTTTCTTT	CASSFGSLEAFF
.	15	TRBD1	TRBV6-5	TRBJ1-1	TGTGCCAGCAGTAAGACAGGGCTAATGAACACTGAAGCTTTCTTT	CASSKTGLMNTEAFF
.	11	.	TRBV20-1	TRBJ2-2	TGCAGTGCCGAACACACCGGGGAGCTGTTTTTT	CSAEHTGELFF
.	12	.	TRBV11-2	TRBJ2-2	TGTGCCAGCAGCTACGACAGGGGGGAGCTGTTTTTT	CASSYDRGELFF
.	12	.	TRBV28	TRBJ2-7	TGTGCCAGCTACTCCGGGTCCTACGAGCAGTACTTC	CASYSGSYEQYF
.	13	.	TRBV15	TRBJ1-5	TGTGCCACCAGCTGGTCGAGCAATCAGCCCCAGCATTTT	CATSWSSNQPQHF
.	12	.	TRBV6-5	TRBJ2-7	TGTGCCACCTCCTTTGGGTCGAACGAGCAGTACTTC	CATSFGSNEQYF